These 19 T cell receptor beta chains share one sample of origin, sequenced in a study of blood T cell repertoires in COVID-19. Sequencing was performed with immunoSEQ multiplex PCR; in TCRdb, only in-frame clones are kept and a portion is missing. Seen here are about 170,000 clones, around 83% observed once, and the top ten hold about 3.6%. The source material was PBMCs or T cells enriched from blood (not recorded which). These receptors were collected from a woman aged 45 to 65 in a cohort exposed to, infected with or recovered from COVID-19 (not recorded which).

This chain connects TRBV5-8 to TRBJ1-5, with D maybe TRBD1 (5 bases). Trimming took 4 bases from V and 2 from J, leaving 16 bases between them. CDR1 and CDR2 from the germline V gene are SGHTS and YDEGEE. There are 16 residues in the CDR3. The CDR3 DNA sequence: TGTGCCAGCAGCCTTTTTGCGGGGACGGGCAATCAGCCCCAGCATTTT. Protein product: CASSLFAGTGNQPQHF. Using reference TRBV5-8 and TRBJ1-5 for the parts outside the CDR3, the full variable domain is EAGVTQSPTHLIKTRGQQATLRCSPISGHTSVYWYQQALGLGLQFLLWYDEGEERNRGNFPPRFSGRQFPNYSSELNVNALELEDSALYLCASSLFAGTGNQPQHFGDGTRLSIL.

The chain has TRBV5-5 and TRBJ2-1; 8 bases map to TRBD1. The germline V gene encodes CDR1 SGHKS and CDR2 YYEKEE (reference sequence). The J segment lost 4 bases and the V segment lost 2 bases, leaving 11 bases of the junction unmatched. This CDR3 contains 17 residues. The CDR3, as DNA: TGTGCCAGCAGCTTATGGACAGGGTACCCAAATTACAATGAGCAGTTCTTC. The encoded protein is CASSLWTGYPNYNEQFF.

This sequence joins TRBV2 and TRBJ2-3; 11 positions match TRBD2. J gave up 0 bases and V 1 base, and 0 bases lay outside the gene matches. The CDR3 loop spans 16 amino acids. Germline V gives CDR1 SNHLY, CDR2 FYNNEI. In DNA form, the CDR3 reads TGTGCCAGCAGTGAAGGACTAGCGGGGAGCACAGATACGCAGTATTTT. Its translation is CASSEGLAGSTDTQYF.

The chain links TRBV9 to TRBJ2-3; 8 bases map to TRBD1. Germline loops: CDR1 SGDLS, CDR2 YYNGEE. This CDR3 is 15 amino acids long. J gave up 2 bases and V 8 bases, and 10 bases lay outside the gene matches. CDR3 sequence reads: CASNQGAAATDTQYF. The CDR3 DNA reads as TGTGCCAGTAACCAGGGGGCGGCGGCCACAGATACGCAGTATTTT. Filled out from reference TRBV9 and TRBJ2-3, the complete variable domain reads DSGVTQTPKHLITATGQRVTLRCSPRSGDLSVYWYQQSLDQGLQFLIQYYNGEERAKGNILERFSAQQFPDLHSELNLSSLELGDSALYFCASNQGAAATDTQYFGPGTRLTVL.

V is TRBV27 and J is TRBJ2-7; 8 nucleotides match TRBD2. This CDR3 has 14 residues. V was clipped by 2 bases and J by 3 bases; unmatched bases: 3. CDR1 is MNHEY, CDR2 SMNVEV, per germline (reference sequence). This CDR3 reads CASSLRGGIYEQYF. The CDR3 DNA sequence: TGTGCCAGCAGTTTACGCGGGGGGATCTACGAGCAGTACTTC.

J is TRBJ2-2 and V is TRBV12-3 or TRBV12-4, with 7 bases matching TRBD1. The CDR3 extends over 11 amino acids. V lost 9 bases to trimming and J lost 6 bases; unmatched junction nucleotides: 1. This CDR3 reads CASGQAGELFF. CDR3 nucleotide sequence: TGTGCCAGTGGACAGGCCGGGGAGCTGTTTTTT.

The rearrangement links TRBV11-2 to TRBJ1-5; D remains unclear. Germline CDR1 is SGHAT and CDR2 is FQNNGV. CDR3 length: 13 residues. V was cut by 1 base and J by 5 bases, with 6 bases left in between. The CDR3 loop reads CASSLGLHQPQHF. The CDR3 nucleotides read TGTGCCAGCAGCTTAGGGCTGCATCAGCCCCAGCATTTT.

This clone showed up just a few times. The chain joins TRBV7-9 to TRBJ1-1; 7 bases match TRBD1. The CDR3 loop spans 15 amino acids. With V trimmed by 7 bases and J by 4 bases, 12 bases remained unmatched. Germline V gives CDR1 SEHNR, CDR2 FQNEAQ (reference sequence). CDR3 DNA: TGTGCCAGCAATCGATTCAGTCAGGGGGGCACTGAAGCTTTCTTT. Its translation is CASNRFSQGGTEAFF.

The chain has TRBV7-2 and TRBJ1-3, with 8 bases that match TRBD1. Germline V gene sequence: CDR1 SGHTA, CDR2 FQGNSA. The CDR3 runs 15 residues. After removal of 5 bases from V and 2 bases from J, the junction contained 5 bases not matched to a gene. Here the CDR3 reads CASSITTGAGNTIYF. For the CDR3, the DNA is TGTGCCAGCAGCATAACGACAGGGGCTGGAAACACCATATATTTT.

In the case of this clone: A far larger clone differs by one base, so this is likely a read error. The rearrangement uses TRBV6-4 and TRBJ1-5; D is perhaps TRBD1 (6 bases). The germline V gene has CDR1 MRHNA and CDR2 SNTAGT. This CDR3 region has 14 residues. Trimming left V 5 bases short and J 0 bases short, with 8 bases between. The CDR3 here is CASSLDSSNQPQHF. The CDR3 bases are TGTGCCAGCAGTCTGGACAGTAGCAATCAGCCCCAGCATTTT.

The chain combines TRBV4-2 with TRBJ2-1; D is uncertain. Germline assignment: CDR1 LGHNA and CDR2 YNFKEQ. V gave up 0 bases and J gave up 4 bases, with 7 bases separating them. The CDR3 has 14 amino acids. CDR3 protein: CASSQESRYNEQFF. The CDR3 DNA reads TGTGCCAGCAGCCAAGAGAGCAGGTACAATGAGCAGTTCTTC.

The CDR3 is CASSFYSGGPNSPLHF. The DNA for the CDR3 is TGTGCCAGCAGCTTCTACTCAGGGGGTCCGAATTCACCCCTCCACTTT. V gene TRBV7-9 combines with J gene TRBJ1-6; 7 bases are a match to TRBD1. The V and J ends lost 3 bases and 7 bases, in that order; junction bases with no gene match: 9. Looked up from germline, CDR1 is SEHNR and CDR2 is FQNEAQ (reference sequence). This CDR3 contains 16 residues.

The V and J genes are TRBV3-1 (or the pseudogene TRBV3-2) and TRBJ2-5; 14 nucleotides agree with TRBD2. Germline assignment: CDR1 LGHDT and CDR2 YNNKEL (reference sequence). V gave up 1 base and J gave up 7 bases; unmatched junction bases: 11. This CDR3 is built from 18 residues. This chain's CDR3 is CASSQAGGTSGGSATQYF. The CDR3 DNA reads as TGTGCCAGCAGCCAAGCGGGAGGGACTAGCGGGGGATCCGCGACCCAGTACTTC.

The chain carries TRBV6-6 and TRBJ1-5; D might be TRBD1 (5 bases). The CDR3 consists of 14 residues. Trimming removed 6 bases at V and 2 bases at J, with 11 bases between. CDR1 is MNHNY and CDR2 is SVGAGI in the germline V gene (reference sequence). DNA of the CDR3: TGTGCCAGCAGCCAGGGAATTGGCAATCAGCCCCAGCATTTT. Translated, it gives CASSQGIGNQPQHF.

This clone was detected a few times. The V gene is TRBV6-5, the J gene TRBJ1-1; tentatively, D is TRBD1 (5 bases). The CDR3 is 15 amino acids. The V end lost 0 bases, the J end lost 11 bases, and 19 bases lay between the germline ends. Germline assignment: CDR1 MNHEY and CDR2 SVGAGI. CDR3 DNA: TGTGCCAGCAGTTACTCGAAATCGGGCAGGGTAGATGCTTTCTTT. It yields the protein CASSYSKSGRVDAFF.

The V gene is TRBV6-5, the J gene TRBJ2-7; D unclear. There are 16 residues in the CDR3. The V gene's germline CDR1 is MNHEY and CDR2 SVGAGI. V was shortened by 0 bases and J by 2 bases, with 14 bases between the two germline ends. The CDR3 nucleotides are TGTGCCAGCAGTTACTCTGCCCTCGGTACCCCCTACGAGCAGTACTTC. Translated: CASSYSALGTPYEQYF.

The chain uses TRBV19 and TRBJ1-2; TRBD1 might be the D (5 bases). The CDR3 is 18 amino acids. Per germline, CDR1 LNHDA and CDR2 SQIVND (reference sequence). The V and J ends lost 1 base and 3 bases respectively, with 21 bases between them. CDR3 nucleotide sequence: TGTGCCAGTAGTATAGCACTCCCAGGGAGGGGACCACACTATGGCTACACCTTC. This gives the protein CASSIALPGRGPHYGYTF.

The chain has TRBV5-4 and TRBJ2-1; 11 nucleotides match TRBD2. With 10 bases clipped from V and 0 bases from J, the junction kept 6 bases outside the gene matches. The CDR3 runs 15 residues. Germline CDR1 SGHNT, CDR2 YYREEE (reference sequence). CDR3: CAGGLAGSSYNEQFF. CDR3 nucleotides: TGTGCCGGTGGACTAGCGGGTAGCTCCTACAATGAGCAGTTCTTC.

This CDR3 is CASSQDQGTFSGANVLTF. The CDR3 region has the DNA TGTGCCAGCAGCCAAGACCAGGGGACGTTCTCTGGGGCCAACGTCCTGACTTTC. The J gene is TRBJ2-6, the V gene TRBV4-2, with D perhaps TRBD1 (6 bases). Germline lookup yields CDR1 LGHNA and CDR2 YNFKEQ. The CDR3 has 18 amino acids. V dropped 0 bases and J dropped 0 bases, with 12 bases sitting between them.